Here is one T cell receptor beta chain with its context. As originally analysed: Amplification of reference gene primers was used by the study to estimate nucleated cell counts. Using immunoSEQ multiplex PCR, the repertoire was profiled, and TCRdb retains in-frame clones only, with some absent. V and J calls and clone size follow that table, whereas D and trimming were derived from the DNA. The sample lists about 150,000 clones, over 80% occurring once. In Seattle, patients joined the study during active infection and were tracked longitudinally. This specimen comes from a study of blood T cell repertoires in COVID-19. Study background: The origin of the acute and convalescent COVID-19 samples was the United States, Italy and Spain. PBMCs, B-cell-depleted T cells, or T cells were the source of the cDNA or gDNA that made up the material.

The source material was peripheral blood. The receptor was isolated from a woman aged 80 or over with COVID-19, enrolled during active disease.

DNA for the CDR3: TGTGCCAGCAGTTCCTCCGGGACAGGGATCTATGGCTACACCTTC. Protein: CASSSSGTGIYGYTF. The rearrangement links TRBV6-5 to TRBJ1-2, with TRBD1 matching 9 bases. Germline assignment: CDR1 MNHEY and CDR2 SVGAGI. J gave up 4 bases and V 4 bases, and 7 bases lay outside the gene matches. CDR3 length: 15 amino acids.